The 25 T cell receptor beta chains below come from one sample, sequenced in a study of immune heterogeneity within non-small cell lung tumors. For the TCR beta CDR3, multiplex PCR with 32 V and 13 J primers performed the amplification. Via MiXCR, TCRdb re-called the multiplex PCR reads, giving one row per CDR3 protein. The sample holds tens of thousands of distinct CDR3 sequences, 25% to 30% seen once. For each sample, template was roughly 640 ng of bulk tumor genomic DNA. Several biopsies were collected from each primary tumor during surgery. They were spaced as far apart as possible within the tumor mass. Newly diagnosed with untreated non-small cell lung cancer, the patients underwent curative surgery. The sample comprised lung tumor tissue. All receptors derive from a man aged 35 to 55 with non-small cell lung cancer.

This clonotype appeared a few times. Relative to the germline gene, one junction end is altered; a read error may explain this. The V call is TRBV10-3, the J call TRBJ2-1, with D possibly being TRBD2 (6 bases). The CDR3 runs to 14 residues. Germline CDR1 and CDR2: ENHRY and SYGVKD. The CDR3 spells CTITYSGVYNEQFF. CDR3 DNA: TGTACCATCACATATAGCGGAGTCTACAATGAGCAGTTCTTC.

This clonotype was recorded once. V and J are TRBV5-1 and TRBJ2-5; TRBD1 agrees at 9 bases. This CDR3 is built from 16 residues. The V and J ends lost 0 bases and 4 bases, in that order; junction bases with no gene match: 7. Per the germline V gene, CDR1 is SGHRS and CDR2 is YFSETQ. The CDR3 region is CASSLGVNRGRETQYF. CDR3 DNA sequence: TGCGCCAGCAGCTTGGGAGTCAACAGGGGGCGAGAGACCCAGTACTTC.

This chain connects TRBV6-1 to TRBJ1-1, with no clear D. The CDR3 is 12 residues long. V lost 4 bases and J 1 base, leaving 4 bases between the germline ends. CDR1 is MNHNS and CDR2 is SASEGT in the germline V gene. The CDR3 sequence: CASSARNTEAFF. The CDR3 bases are TGTGCCAGCAGTGCAAGGAACACTGAAGCTTTCTTT.

This clonotype occurred many times. The chain carries TRBV10-3 and TRBJ2-7; D may be TRBD1 or TRBD2 (5 bases each). This CDR3 region has 15 residues. Trimming took 5 bases from V and 2 from J, leaving 16 bases between them. In germline, CDR1 is ENHRY, CDR2 SYGVKD. DNA of the CDR3: TGTGCCATCAGTTTCGCTGGGGGTGCGACCTACGAGCAGTACTTC. Translating gives CAISFAGGATYEQYF.

This clonotype is medium-sized by share. V and J are TRBV25-1 and TRBJ1-2; TRBD1 matches 8 bases. Germline V gene lookup returns CDR1 MGHDK and CDR2 SYGVNS. The CDR3 is 14 amino acids. J lost 3 bases, V lost 10 bases, and 10 bases had no gene match. In nucleotides, the CDR3 is TGTGCCACCACTCCGGCAGGGGGCGACTATGGCTACACCTTC. It translates to CATTPAGGDYGYTF.

This clonotype occurred many times. This chain connects TRBV27 to TRBJ2-6; D call uncertain. The CDR3 loop spans 14 amino acids. Germline-derived CDR1 and CDR2 are MNHEY and SMNVEV (reference sequence). The V gene lost 3 bases and the J gene lost 1 base, with 4 bases spanning the gap. The CDR3 DNA sequence: TGTGCCAGCAGTTTTACGTCTGGGGCCAACGTCCTGACTTTC. Protein sequence: CASSFTSGANVLTF.

The V call is TRBV7-6, the J call TRBJ2-1, with a possible D match to TRBD2 (5 bases). The CDR3 runs to 16 residues. The germline gives CDR1 SGHVS, CDR2 FNYEAQ. Trimming left V 6 bases short and J 0 bases short, with 15 bases between. CDR3 sequence reads: CASSVAPGLSYNEQFF. CDR3 sequence (DNA): TGTGCCAGCAGTGTAGCGCCCGGCCTCTCCTACAATGAGCAGTTCTTC.

V usage is TRBV20-1 and J usage is TRBJ1-1; no clear D gene. The germline V gene encodes CDR1 DFQATT and CDR2 SNEGSKA (reference sequence). This CDR3 is 13 amino acids long. V dropped 3 bases and J dropped 2 bases, with 10 bases sitting between them. CDR3 in amino acids: CSASKGFNTEAFF. CDR3 nucleotides: TGCAGTGCTAGTAAGGGTTTCAACACTGAAGCTTTCTTT.

Notes on this clonotype: A much larger clone sits a single nucleotide away, making a read error possible. The J gene is TRBJ1-6, the V gene TRBV2; 7 positions match TRBD1. The CDR3 runs to 13 residues. The germline gives CDR1 SNHLY, CDR2 FYNNEI. The CDR3 loop reads CAISGDSNSPLHF. CDR3 nucleotides: TGTGCCATCAGTGGGGACAGTAATTCACCCCTCCACTTT.

The chain combines TRBV11-3 with TRBJ2-1, with TRBD2 matching over 12 bases. Per the germline V gene, CDR1 is SGHNT and CDR2 is YENEEA. J gave up 7 bases and V 9 bases, and 10 bases lay outside the gene matches. This CDR3 is built from 15 residues. CDR3 residues: CASGWRTSGNNEQFF. CDR3 nucleotides: TGTGCCAGTGGCTGGAGGACTAGCGGGAATAATGAGCAGTTCTTC.

This clonotype was seen a handful of times. The chain links TRBV9 to TRBJ1-1; TRBD1 might be the D (5 bases). The CDR3 totals 13 residues. Between the trimmed V and J ends, which lost 6 bases and 1 base, there was a span of 10 bases. Germline CDR1 and CDR2: SGDLS and YYNGEE. The DNA for the CDR3 is TGTGCCAGCACTCGGGGCAGGAACACTGAAGCTTTCTTT. It encodes CASTRGRNTEAFF.

This clonotype was found a few times. This rearrangement joins TRBV6-1 to TRBJ2-1, with 7 nucleotides matching TRBD2. Germline values: CDR1 MNHNS, CDR2 SASEGT. Unmatched junction bases numbered 14, after V lost 6 bases and J lost 0 bases. This CDR3 comprises 18 residues. CDR3 nucleotide sequence: TGTGCCAGCAGCCGAAATAGACTAGCCCCGAGCTCCTACAATGAGCAGTTCTTC. Translating it yields CASSRNRLAPSSYNEQFF.

This clonotype was found a few times. This chain joins TRBV24-1 and TRBJ1-2; TRBD1 might be the D (6 bases). The ends were cut back, 6 bases at V and 4 bases at J, with 14 bases in the middle. Per the germline V gene, CDR1 is KGHDR and CDR2 is SFDVKD. The CDR3 contains 14 residues. The CDR3 spells CATSKGESSYGYTF. The DNA for the CDR3 is TGTGCCACCAGTAAGGGGGAAAGTTCCTATGGCTACACCTTC.

A note on this clonotype: The junction shows a germline mismatch at one end, possibly a read error. The CDR3 sequence: CARSVGGGNTGELFF. DNA for the CDR3: TGTGCCAGAAGCGTAGGAGGTGGGAACACCGGGGAGCTGTTTTTT. The chain uses TRBV9 and TRBJ2-2; maybe TRBD2 (5 bases). Germline CDR1 reads SGDLS; CDR2 reads YYNGEE. The CDR3 length is 15 residues.

This clonotype came up many times. The rearrangement links TRBV2 to TRBJ1-2; TRBD1 agrees at 11 bases. V dropped 2 bases and J dropped 8; count of bases not matched to a gene: 7. The CDR3 totals 15 residues. Germline assignment: CDR1 SNHLY and CDR2 FYNNEI. The CDR3 bases are TGTGCCAGCAGTGAAATAGGACAGGGGGCGGGAGGCTACACCTTC. This translates into CASSEIGQGAGGYTF.

The chain uses TRBV24-1 and TRBJ2-4; D is possibly TRBD1 (5 bases). Germline loops: CDR1 KGHDR, CDR2 SFDVKD. CDR3 length: 12 residues. Trimming left V 1 base short and J 10 bases short, with 7 bases between. CDR3 protein: CATSDFTGIQYF. In DNA form, the CDR3 reads TGTGCCACCAGTGATTTCACAGGAATTCAGTACTTC.

V gene TRBV5-1 combines with J gene TRBJ2-7; TRBD2 aligns across 13 bases. Trimming removed 4 bases from V and 4 bases from J; junction bases left unmatched: 8. The CDR3 spans 16 residues. The V gene's germline CDR1 is SGHRS and CDR2 YFSETQ. The CDR3 nucleotides read TGCGCCAGCAGCGCCGGACTAGCGGGAGCTGCGTACGAGCAGTACTTC. Translating it yields CASSAGLAGAAYEQYF.

Of note for this clonotype: One base away lies a much larger clone, so this may be a sequencing read error. The rearrangement links TRBV18 to TRBJ2-1, with D possibly being TRBD2 (7 bases). This CDR3 has 14 residues. Trimming left V 6 bases short and J 8 bases short, with 17 bases between. In germline, CDR1 is KGHSH, CDR2 LQKENI. The CDR3 nucleotides are TGTGCCAGCTCCGTGAGGGGGGGGGGTCATGAGCAGTTCTTC. Amino acids: CASSVRGGGHEQFF.

This clonotype was counted only a few times. The genes are TRBV11-3 and TRBJ2-1; possibly TRBD1 for D (6 bases). Germline CDR1 is SGHNT and CDR2 is YENEEA. V lost 2 bases to trimming and J lost 9 bases, with 20 bases between them. This CDR3 is 16 amino acids long. Here the CDR3 reads CASSLSIGQQISEQFF. CDR3 coding DNA: TGTGCCAGCAGCTTATCTATCGGACAGCAAATCAGTGAGCAGTTCTTC.

This clonotype was picked up one time. Just one base apart from a much larger clone, this may be a read error. The J gene is TRBJ1-5, the V gene TRBV27; D ambiguous. Trimming pared 5 bases from V and 10 bases from J, leaving 15 bases between. The CDR3 is 13 amino acids. Per germline, CDR1 MNHEY and CDR2 SMNVEV (reference sequence). DNA for the CDR3: TGTGCCAGCAGTAAGGGTGGCGAACATCCCCAGCATTTT. Amino acid sequence: CASSKGGEHPQHF.

The rearrangement links TRBV28 to TRBJ1-2; TRBD1 agrees at 7 bases. The length of the CDR3 is 13 residues. Per the germline V gene, CDR1 is MDHEN and CDR2 is SYDVKM. Losses at the gene ends were 4 bases for V and 4 bases for J; bases not matched to a gene: 3. CDR3 region: CASSWGQSYGYTF. As DNA, the CDR3 is TGTGCCAGCAGTTGGGGACAGAGCTATGGCTACACCTTC.

Remarks on this clonotype: A much bigger clone sits one base away, suggesting this may be a read error. The V and J genes are TRBV6-1 and TRBJ2-7; 8 bases are shared with TRBD1. Germline values: CDR1 MNHNS, CDR2 SASEGT. V lost 9 bases to trimming and J lost 3 bases; unmatched junction nucleotides: 10. The CDR3 covers 14 residues. CDR3 in DNA: TGTGCCAGGGCCCGGGACAGGCCTCTCTACGAGCAGTACTTC. It codes for CARARDRPLYEQYF.

This clonotype was detected ten times or more. This chain joins TRBV7-2 and TRBJ2-5; the match to TRBD1 covers 8 bases. The trim removed 5 bases at V and 4 bases at J, leaving 15 bases unmatched. The V gene's germline CDR1 is SGHTA and CDR2 FQGNSA. This CDR3 comprises 17 residues. The CDR3 reads CASSPGPGGAVIETQYF. The CDR3 DNA reads TGTGCCAGCAGCCCAGGGCCAGGGGGCGCTGTAATAGAGACCCAGTACTTC. The whole variable domain, filled in from reference TRBV7-2 and TRBJ2-5, reads GAGVSQSPSNKVTEKGKDVELRCDPISGHTALYWYRQSLGQGLEFLIYFQGNSAPDKSGLPSDRFSAERTGGSVSTLTIQRTQQEDSAVYLCASSPGPGGAVIETQYFGPGTRLLVL.

This clonotype occurred a few times. This chain joins TRBV19 and TRBJ2-2; either TRBD1 or TRBD2 may fit D (6 bases each). From germline, CDR1 is LNHDA and CDR2 SQIVND (reference sequence). This CDR3 is 16 amino acids long. V gave up 5 bases and J gave up 3 bases, with 16 bases separating them. The CDR3 DNA is TGTGCCAGTAGTCGAGGGGGGATCGTGTACACCGGGGAGCTGTTTTTT. It is translated as CASSRGGIVYTGELFF.

Judged by abundance, this clonotype is medium-sized. The chain employs TRBV6-1 and TRBJ1-2; 7 bases map to TRBD1. Unmatched junction bases numbered 3, after V lost 3 bases and J lost 8 bases. The germline CDR1 and CDR2 sequences are MNHNS and SASEGT. The CDR3 has 12 amino acids. CDR3 nucleotide sequence: TGTGCCAGCAGTGATTGGACAGGAGGCTACACCTTC. Its protein is CASSDWTGGYTF.